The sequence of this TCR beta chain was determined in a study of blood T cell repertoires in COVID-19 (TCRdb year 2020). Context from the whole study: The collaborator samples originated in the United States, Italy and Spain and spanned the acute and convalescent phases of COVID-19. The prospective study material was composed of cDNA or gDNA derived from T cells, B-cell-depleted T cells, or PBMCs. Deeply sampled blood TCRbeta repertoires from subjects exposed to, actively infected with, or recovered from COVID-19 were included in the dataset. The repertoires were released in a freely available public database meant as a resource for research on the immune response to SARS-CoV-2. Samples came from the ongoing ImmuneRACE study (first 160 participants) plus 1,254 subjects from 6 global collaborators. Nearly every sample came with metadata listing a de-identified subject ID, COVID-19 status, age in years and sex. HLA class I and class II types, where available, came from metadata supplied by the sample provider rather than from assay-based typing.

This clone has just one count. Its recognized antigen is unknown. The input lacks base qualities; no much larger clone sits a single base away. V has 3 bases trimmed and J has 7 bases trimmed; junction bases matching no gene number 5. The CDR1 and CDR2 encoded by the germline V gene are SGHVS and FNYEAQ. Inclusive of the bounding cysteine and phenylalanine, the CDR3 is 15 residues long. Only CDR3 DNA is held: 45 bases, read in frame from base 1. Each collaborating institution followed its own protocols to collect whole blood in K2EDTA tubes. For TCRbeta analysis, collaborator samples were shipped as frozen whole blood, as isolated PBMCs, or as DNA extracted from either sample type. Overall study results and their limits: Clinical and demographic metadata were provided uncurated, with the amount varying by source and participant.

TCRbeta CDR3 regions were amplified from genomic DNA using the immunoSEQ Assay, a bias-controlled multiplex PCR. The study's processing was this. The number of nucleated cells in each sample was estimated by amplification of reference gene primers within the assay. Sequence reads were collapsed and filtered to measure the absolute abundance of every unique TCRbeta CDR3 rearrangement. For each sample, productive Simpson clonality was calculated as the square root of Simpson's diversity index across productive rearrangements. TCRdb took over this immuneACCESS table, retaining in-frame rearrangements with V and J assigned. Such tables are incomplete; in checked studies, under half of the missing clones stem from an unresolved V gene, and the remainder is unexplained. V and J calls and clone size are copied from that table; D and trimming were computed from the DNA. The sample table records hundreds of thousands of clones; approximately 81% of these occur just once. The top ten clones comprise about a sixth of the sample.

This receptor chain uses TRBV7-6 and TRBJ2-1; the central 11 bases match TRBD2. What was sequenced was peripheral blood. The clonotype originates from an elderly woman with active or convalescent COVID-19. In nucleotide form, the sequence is TGTGCCAGCAGCTTCCTAGCGGGAGGAACAAATGAGCAGTTCTTC. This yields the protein CASSFLAGGTNEQFF.